These 18 T cell receptor beta chains came from one sample sequenced in a study of blood T cell repertoires in COVID-19 (TCRdb year 2020). Library prep was done by the immunoSEQ multiplex PCR assay. This is the immuneACCESS table as TCRdb keeps it, with only in-frame sequences that have V and J called. A part of the clones is gone; compared with another copy, unresolved V genes explain less than half, and the rest is unexplained. The sample table contains 200,000 to 300,000 clones; only one count was recorded for roughly 86% of them. The ten largest clones represent around 2.5% of the sample. Material: peripheral blood. These receptors all stem from a woman in her 50s with acute or convalescent COVID-19.

The CDR3 reads CASSLGGSGRAVEQFF. The CDR3 DNA reads TGCGCCAGCAGCTTGGGGGGTAGCGGGAGGGCCGTCGAGCAGTTCTTC. J is TRBJ2-1 and V is TRBV5-1; 11 nucleotides match TRBD2. V trimming: 0 bases; J trimming: 10 bases; junction bases outside the gene matches: 9. From germline, CDR1 is SGHRS and CDR2 YFSETQ. The CDR3 is 16 residues long.

The J gene is TRBJ1-2, the V gene TRBV4-1; unclear D gene. CDR3 length: 16 amino acids. The germline V and J ends were trimmed by 0 bases and 3 bases, with 14 bases remaining between them. Per germline, CDR1 MGHRA and CDR2 YSYEKL. The CDR3 region is CASSQERAQIDYGYTF. As DNA, the CDR3 is TGCGCCAGCAGCCAAGAAAGAGCGCAGATTGACTATGGCTACACCTTC.

This clone was detected only a few times. The rearrangement uses TRBV27 and TRBJ2-1, with 7 bases identical to TRBD2. The V segment lost 2 bases and the J segment 0 bases; nucleotides outside the gene matches: 4. The CDR3 sequence is 16 residues long. CDR1 MNHEY and CDR2 SMNVEV come from the germline V gene (reference sequence). The CDR3 DNA reads TGTGCCAGCAGTTTAAATAGCGGGCCCTCCTACAATGAGCAGTTCTTC. It codes for CASSLNSGPSYNEQFF.

The J gene is TRBJ2-7, the V gene TRBV7-3; 8 bases match TRBD1. This CDR3 has 13 amino acids. J gave up 5 bases and V 6 bases, and 6 bases lay outside the gene matches. Germline lookup yields CDR1 SGHTA and CDR2 FQGTGA. CDR3 nucleotide sequence: TGTGCCAGCAGTCGACAGGGGACCGACGAGCAGTACTTC. It specifies CASSRQGTDEQYF.

This chain links TRBV7-2 with TRBJ2-7; D perhaps matches TRBD2 (5 bases). V dropped 0 bases and J dropped 0 bases, with 6 bases sitting between them. This CDR3 is 14 amino acids long. Germline V CDR1 and CDR2: SGHTA, FQGNSA. The CDR3 nucleotides read TGTGCCAGCAGCTTAGCGGGGAGCTCCTACGAGCAGTACTTC. The encoded protein is CASSLAGSSYEQYF.

The chain couples TRBV20-1 to TRBJ2-7, with TRBD2 identical over 8 bases. CDR1 is DFQATT and CDR2 is SNEGSKA in the germline V gene (reference sequence). Germline trimming cut 3 bases from V and 1 base from J; bases unmatched to any gene: 11. The CDR3 is 16 residues long. The CDR3 DNA reads TGCAGTGCTAGTTCCACCTCGGGACTAGTATCCTACGAGCAGTACTTC. Translating gives CSASSTSGLVSYEQYF.

The genes are TRBV9 and TRBJ2-1; TRBD2 agrees at 11 bases. V shed 3 bases and J 5 bases; nucleotides not matched to a gene: 7. Germline V gives CDR1 SGDLS, CDR2 YYNGEE. This CDR3 has 16 amino acids. The CDR3 loop reads CASSGLRLAGNNEQFF. In DNA form, the CDR3 reads TGTGCCAGCAGCGGCCTGCGACTAGCGGGGAACAATGAGCAGTTCTTC.

The genes are TRBV29-1 and TRBJ1-2; 11 nucleotides line up with TRBD1. The CDR3 is 15 amino acids. The V gene's germline CDR1 is SQVTM and CDR2 ANQGSEA. The trim removed 4 bases at V and 4 bases at J, leaving 8 bases unmatched. The CDR3 DNA sequence: TGCAGCGTTGCCCGGACAGGGGGCAACCTCTATGGCTACACCTTC. Its translation is CSVARTGGNLYGYTF.

A few counts support this clone. This rearrangement joins TRBV12-3 or TRBV12-4 to TRBJ1-5; D is ambiguous. This CDR3 spans 13 amino acids. V lost 3 bases and J 6 bases, leaving 9 bases between the germline ends. The CDR3 bases are TGTGCCAGCAGTTTTTCCAGGTCTCAGCCCCAGCATTTT. This codes for CASSFSRSQPQHF.

This chain connects TRBV11-2 to TRBJ2-7; weak D call: TRBD1 (6 bases). V was clipped by 1 base and J by 2 bases, with 12 bases between them. The CDR3 is made up of 15 amino acids. The germline V gene has CDR1 SGHAT and CDR2 FQNNGV. CDR3 amino acids: CASSLASGHPYEQYF. The CDR3 region has the DNA TGTGCCAGCAGCTTAGCGTCGGGACACCCCTACGAGCAGTACTTC.

V usage is TRBV24-1 and J usage is TRBJ2-2; TRBD1 might be the D (6 bases). The CDR3 contains 17 residues. CDR1 and CDR2 from the germline V gene are KGHDR and SFDVKD. The V end was cut by 3 bases, the J end by 6 bases, with 19 bases between. CDR3 coding DNA: TGTGCCACCAGTGATAAGACAGGAGCTAGGAAGCCCGGGGAGCTGTTTTTT. This translates into CATSDKTGARKPGELFF.

The chain recombines TRBV5-4 with TRBJ1-1; D possibly corresponds to TRBD1 (5 bases). The CDR3 covers 14 residues. Germline-derived CDR1 and CDR2 are SGHNT and YYREEE (reference sequence). Trimming removed 4 bases from V and 0 bases from J, with 10 bases in between. The CDR3 nucleotides read TGTGCCAGCAGCCTCCCAGGGCTGAACACTGAAGCTTTCTTT. Amino acids: CASSLPGLNTEAFF.

V and J are TRBV5-5 and TRBJ2-5; D is perhaps TRBD2 (7 bases). In germline, CDR1 is SGHKS, CDR2 YYEKEE (reference sequence). Trimming removed 2 bases at V and 6 bases at J, with 17 bases between. The CDR3 is 15 amino acids. The CDR3 here is CASSLASGWGQTQYF. The CDR3, as DNA: TGTGCCAGCAGCTTAGCTAGCGGTTGGGGGCAGACCCAGTACTTC.

The genes are TRBV2 and TRBJ2-5; 16 bases map to TRBD2. The CDR3 sequence is 15 residues long. Germline V gene data show CDR1 as SNHLY and CDR2 as FYNNEI. With 6 bases clipped from V and 6 bases from J, the junction kept 4 bases outside the gene matches. The CDR3 bases are TGTGCCAGCAGGGGGACTAGCGGGAGGGGGCAGACCCAGTACTTC. It encodes CASRGTSGRGQTQYF.

This clone was counted once. The chain employs TRBV5-1 and TRBJ2-5, with D unclear. Germline loops: CDR1 SGHRS, CDR2 YFSETQ. V was trimmed by 4 bases and J by 6 bases, leaving 16 bases between them. This CDR3 comprises 14 residues. The CDR3 nucleotides read TGCGCCAGCAGCGGGTTCGTGGGTGGGCAGACCCAGTACTTC. Translated, it gives CASSGFVGGQTQYF.

J is TRBJ1-2 and V is TRBV6-5, with D tentatively TRBD1 (5 bases). The germline V gene has CDR1 MNHEY and CDR2 SVGAGI. The ends were cut back, 0 bases at V and 0 bases at J, with 11 bases in the middle. The CDR3 spans 16 residues. The chain's CDR3 is CASSYSADRTNYGYTF. In DNA, the CDR3 is TGTGCCAGCAGTTACTCGGCAGACAGAACTAACTATGGCTACACCTTC.

This chain uses TRBV7-6 with TRBJ1-5, with TRBD1 identical over 8 bases. CDR3 length: 15 residues. CDR1 is SGHVS, CDR2 FNYEAQ, per germline. With 4 bases clipped from V and 9 bases from J, the junction kept 11 bases outside the gene matches. The CDR3 spells CASSSQGQGTSPQHF. CDR3 nucleotide sequence: TGTGCCAGCAGCTCCCAAGGACAGGGAACGTCGCCCCAGCATTTT.

The chain carries TRBV28 and TRBJ1-1; D not certain. The V gene's germline CDR1 is MDHEN and CDR2 SYDVKM. The V end was cut by 7 bases, the J end by 3 bases, with 12 bases between. CDR3 length: 13 residues. CDR3 coding DNA: TGTGCCAGCATACTACGGGATCACACTGAAGCTTTCTTT. Amino acid sequence: CASILRDHTEAFF.